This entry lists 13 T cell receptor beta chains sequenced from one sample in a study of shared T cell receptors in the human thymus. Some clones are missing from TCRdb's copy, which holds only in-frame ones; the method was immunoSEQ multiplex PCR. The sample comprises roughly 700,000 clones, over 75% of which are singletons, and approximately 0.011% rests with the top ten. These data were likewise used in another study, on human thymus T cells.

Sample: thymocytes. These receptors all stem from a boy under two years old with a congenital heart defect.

DNA of the CDR3: TGTGCCAGCAGACAGGGGAATAGCAATCAGCCCCAGCATTTT. This codes for CASRQGNSNQPQHF. This chain links TRBV28 with TRBJ1-5; 7 positions agree with TRBD1. The CDR3 contains 14 residues. With V trimmed by 6 bases and J by 0 bases, 2 bases remained unmatched. Germline V gene data show CDR1 as MDHEN and CDR2 as SYDVKM.

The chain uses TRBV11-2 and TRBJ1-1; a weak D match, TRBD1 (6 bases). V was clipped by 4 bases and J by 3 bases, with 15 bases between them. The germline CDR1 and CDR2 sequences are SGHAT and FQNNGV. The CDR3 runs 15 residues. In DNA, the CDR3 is TGTGCCAGCAGCTCCGGGGGGAGGGGGGACACTGAAGCTTTCTTT. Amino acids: CASSSGGRGDTEAFF.

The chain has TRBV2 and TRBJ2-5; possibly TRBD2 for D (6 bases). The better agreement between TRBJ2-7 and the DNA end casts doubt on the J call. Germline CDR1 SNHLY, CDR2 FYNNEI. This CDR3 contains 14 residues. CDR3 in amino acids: CASTGTYSSYEQYF. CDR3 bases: TGTGCCAGCACCGGGACTTATAGCTCCTACGAGCAGTACTTC.

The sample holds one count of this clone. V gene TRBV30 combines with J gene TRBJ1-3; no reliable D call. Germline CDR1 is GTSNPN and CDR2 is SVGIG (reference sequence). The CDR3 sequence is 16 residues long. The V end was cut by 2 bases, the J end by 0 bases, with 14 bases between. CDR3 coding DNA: TGTGCCTGGAGTCGCCCCGGTGGTAGCTCTGGAAACACCATATATTTT. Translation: CAWSRPGGSSGNTIYF.

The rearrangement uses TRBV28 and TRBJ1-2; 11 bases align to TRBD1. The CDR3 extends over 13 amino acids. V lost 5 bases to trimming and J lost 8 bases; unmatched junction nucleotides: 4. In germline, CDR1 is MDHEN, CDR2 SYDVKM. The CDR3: CASSGQGAYGYTF. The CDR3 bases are TGTGCCAGCAGTGGACAGGGGGCGTACGGCTACACCTTC.

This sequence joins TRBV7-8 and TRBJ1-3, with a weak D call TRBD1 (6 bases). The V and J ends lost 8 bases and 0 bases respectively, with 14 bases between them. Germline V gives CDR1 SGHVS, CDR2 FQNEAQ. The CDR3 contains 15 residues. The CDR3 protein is CASGDQGTSGNTIYF. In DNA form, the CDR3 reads TGTGCCAGCGGGGACCAGGGGACCTCTGGAAACACCATATATTTT.

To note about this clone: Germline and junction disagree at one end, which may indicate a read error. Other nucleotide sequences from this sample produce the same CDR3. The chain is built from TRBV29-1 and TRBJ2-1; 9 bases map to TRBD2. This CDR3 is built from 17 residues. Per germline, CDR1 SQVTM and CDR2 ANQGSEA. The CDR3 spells CSFECGRAEGSYNEQFF. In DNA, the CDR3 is TGCAGCTTCGAGTGCGGGAGGGCCGAGGGCTCCTACAATGAGCAATTCTTC.

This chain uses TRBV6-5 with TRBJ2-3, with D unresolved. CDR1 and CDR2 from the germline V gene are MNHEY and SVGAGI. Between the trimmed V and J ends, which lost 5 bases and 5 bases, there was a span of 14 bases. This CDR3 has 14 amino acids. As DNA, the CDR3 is TGTGCCAGCAGTCCCCGGGTCCCCGGAGATACGCAGTATTTT. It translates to CASSPRVPGDTQYF.

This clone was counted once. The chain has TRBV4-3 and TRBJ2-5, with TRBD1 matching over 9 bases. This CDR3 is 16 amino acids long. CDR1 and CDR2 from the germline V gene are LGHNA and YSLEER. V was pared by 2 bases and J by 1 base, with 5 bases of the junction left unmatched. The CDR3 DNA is TGCGCCAGCAGCCAACGTAGACAGGGGGGCCAAGAGACCCAGTACTTC. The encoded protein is CASSQRRQGGQETQYF.

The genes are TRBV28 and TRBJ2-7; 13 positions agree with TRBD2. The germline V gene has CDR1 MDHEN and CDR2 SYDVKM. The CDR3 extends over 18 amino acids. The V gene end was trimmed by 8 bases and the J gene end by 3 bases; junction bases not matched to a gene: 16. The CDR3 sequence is CASLPGTSGTPRDYEQYF. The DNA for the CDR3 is TGTGCCAGCCTACCTGGGACTAGCGGGACCCCCCGGGACTACGAGCAGTACTTC.

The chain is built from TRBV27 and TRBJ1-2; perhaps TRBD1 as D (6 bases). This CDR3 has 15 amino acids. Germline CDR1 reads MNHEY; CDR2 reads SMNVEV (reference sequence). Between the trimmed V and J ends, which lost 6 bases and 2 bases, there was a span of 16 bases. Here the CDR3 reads CASRRDTWPNYGYTF. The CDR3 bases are TGTGCCAGCAGGAGGGACACCTGGCCGAACTATGGCTACACCTTC.

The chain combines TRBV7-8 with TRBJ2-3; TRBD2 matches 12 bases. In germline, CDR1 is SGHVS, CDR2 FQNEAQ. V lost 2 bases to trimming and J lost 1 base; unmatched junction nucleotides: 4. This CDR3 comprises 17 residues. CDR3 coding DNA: TGTGCCAGCAGCTTAACGACTAGCGGGAGTGGCACAGATACGCAGTATTTT. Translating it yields CASSLTTSGSGTDTQYF.

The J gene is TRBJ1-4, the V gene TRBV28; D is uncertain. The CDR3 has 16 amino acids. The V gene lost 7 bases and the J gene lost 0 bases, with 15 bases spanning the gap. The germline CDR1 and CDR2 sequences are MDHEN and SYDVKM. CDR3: CASTPGKAATNEKLFF. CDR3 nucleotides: TGTGCCAGCACCCCGGGAAAGGCCGCAACTAATGAAAAACTGTTTTTT.